Below are 25 T cell receptor beta chains sequenced from a single sample in a study of blood T cells in healthy people across ages. Next came a second PCR, run for about 7 to 11 cycles, which used a sample-barcoded 5' primer along with a J-beta primer mix. MiXCR was run by TCRdb on the 5' RACE reads, yielding one entry per CDR3 protein. The table lists 1.5 million to 2 million distinct CDR3 sequences, around 40% of them singletons. The sequencing sample was made of blood. These receptors all come from a human donor in good health.

This clonotype has a handful of counts. The chain has TRBV4-3 and TRBJ2-6; D uncertain. The CDR3 runs 18 residues. Deletions cut 0 bases from V and 1 base from J, with 13 bases between. CDR1 is LGHNA, CDR2 YSLEER, per germline. CDR3 sequence reads: CASSQDLQAISGANVLTF. DNA for the CDR3: TGCGCCAGCAGCCAAGATCTCCAGGCGATTTCTGGGGCCAACGTCCTGACTTTC.

Worth noting for this clonotype: Sequence at one end of the junction differs from germline and may be a read error. CDR3 in amino acids: CASSLDRVGDEQYF. The CDR3 bases are TGTGCTAGCAGCTTAGACAGGGTTGGCGATGAGCAGTACTTC. The rearrangement uses TRBV7-7 and TRBJ2-7; 7 bases match TRBD1. The CDR3 is made up of 14 amino acids. Looked up from germline, CDR1 is SSHAT and CDR2 is FNYEAQ (reference sequence).

The rearrangement links TRBV12-3 or TRBV12-4 to TRBJ2-7, with D possibly being TRBD1 (6 bases). The CDR3 contains 14 residues. Deletions cut 5 bases from V and 0 bases from J, with 11 bases between. CDR3 nucleotides: TGTGCCAGCAGTCCCCGACAGGTCTCCTACGAGCAGTACTTC. It encodes CASSPRQVSYEQYF.

The V and J genes are TRBV5-6 and TRBJ1-1, with 8 bases lining up with TRBD1. CDR1 SGHDT and CDR2 YYEEEE come from the germline V gene. V was pared by 3 bases and J by 2 bases, with 9 bases of the junction left unmatched. This CDR3 has 16 amino acids. DNA for the CDR3: TGTGCCAGCAGCTGGGGGACTGGACAGGGTAACACTGAAGCTTTCTTT. Translated, it gives CASSWGTGQGNTEAFF.

The chain links TRBV5-1 to TRBJ2-1, with TRBD1 identical over 8 bases. The CDR3 consists of 16 residues. The ends lost 3 bases at V and 6 bases at J; junction bases unmatched: 11. CDR1 is SGHRS, CDR2 YFSETQ, per germline. The CDR3 sequence is CASSSPAGQAFNEQFF. DNA of the CDR3: TGCGCCAGCAGCTCCCCGGCGGGACAGGCTTTCAATGAGCAGTTCTTC.

This clonotype was picked up a small number of times. J is TRBJ2-5 and V is TRBV5-5; D not certain. Per germline, CDR1 SGHKS and CDR2 YYEKEE (reference sequence). Trimming shortened V by 3 bases and J by 5 bases, and 11 bases separated the two germline ends. The CDR3 sequence is 13 residues long. The CDR3 protein is CASSSTRRETQYF. The CDR3 bases are TGTGCCAGCAGCTCAACTCGAAGGGAGACCCAGTACTTC.

There are a few counts of this clonotype. The J gene is TRBJ1-1, the V gene TRBV10-3; TRBD1 is a possible D gene (6 bases). The CDR3 length is 15 residues. Trimming pared 6 bases from V and 2 bases from J, leaving 16 bases between. The V gene's germline CDR1 is ENHRY and CDR2 SYGVKD. DNA for the CDR3: TGTGCCATCAGCAGTCCAGTCAGGGGCAACACTGAAGCTTTCTTT. It is translated as CAISSPVRGNTEAFF.

The rearrangement joins TRBV5-1 to TRBJ2-1, with 7 bases that match TRBD2. The J segment lost 0 bases and the V segment lost 1 base, leaving 1 base of the junction unmatched. Germline V gives CDR1 SGHRS, CDR2 YFSETQ. The CDR3 is 15 residues long. Here the CDR3 DNA reads TGCGCCAGCAGCTTGCTAGCGGTCTCCTACAATGAGCAGTTCTTC. Its translation: CASSLLAVSYNEQFF.

Only a few counts were recorded for this clonotype. CDR3 sequence reads: CASSSSTVHDTQYF. The DNA for the CDR3 is TGTGCCAGCAGCTCAAGTACTGTACACGATACGCAGTATTTT. This chain links TRBV11-2 with TRBJ2-3; no definite D call. V dropped 4 bases and J dropped 6 bases, with 14 bases sitting between them. The CDR3 sequence is 14 residues long. The germline V gene has CDR1 SGHAT and CDR2 FQNNGV.

The rearrangement links TRBV20-1 to TRBJ2-1; 7 positions agree with TRBD2. The CDR3 runs to 12 residues. J lost 9 bases, V lost 5 bases, and 7 bases had no gene match. Germline loops: CDR1 DFQATT, CDR2 SNEGSKA (reference sequence). The CDR3, as DNA: TGCAGTGCTGGAGTACCGGGGGGTGAGCAGTTCTTC. This sequence encodes CSAGVPGGEQFF.

The chain combines TRBV9 with TRBJ1-2; no clear D gene. The CDR3 is 11 amino acids. CDR1 and CDR2 from the germline V gene are SGDLS and YYNGEE. V was trimmed by 3 bases and J by 8 bases, leaving 8 bases between them. Here the CDR3 DNA reads TGTGCCAGCAGCGGTCAGATGGGCTACACCTTC. Translated: CASSGQMGYTF.

This clonotype has a single count. V is TRBV5-5 and J is TRBJ1-6; 8 nucleotides match TRBD1. The CDR3 loop spans 15 amino acids. CDR1 SGHKS and CDR2 YYEKEE come from the germline V gene (reference sequence). The V and J ends lost 3 bases and 9 bases, in that order; junction bases with no gene match: 8. CDR3 loop: CASSSLGQDGSPLHF. The CDR3 bases are TGTGCCAGCAGCTCCCTGGGACAGGACGGTTCACCCCTCCACTTT.

J is TRBJ2-3 and V is TRBV7-2; 9 bases are a match to TRBD1. The CDR3 loop spans 12 amino acids. Per germline, CDR1 SGHTA and CDR2 FQGNSA. The junction had 8 bases not matched to a gene; V was cut back by 5 bases and J by 14 bases. This CDR3 is CASSLRDRVLYF. CDR3 coding DNA: TGTGCCAGCAGCCTCCGGGACAGGGTGTTGTATTTT.

CDR3 in DNA: TGTGCCAGCAGCCTCTTTAGCCGCATTTACAATGAGCAGTTCTTC. Translating gives CASSLFSRIYNEQFF. V usage is TRBV11-1 and J usage is TRBJ2-1, with D hard to call. Trimming cost V 5 bases and J 4 bases, with 15 bases left between them. The CDR3 has 15 residues. Germline values: CDR1 SGHAT, CDR2 FQDESV (reference sequence).

As to this clonotype: A read error may account for a junction end that differs from germline. The rearrangement uses TRBV5-1 and TRBJ2-1; D unresolved. Germline lookup yields CDR1 SGHRS and CDR2 YFSETQ. CDR3 length: 14 residues. The CDR3 spells CASSLSTLYNGQFF. CDR3 nucleotide sequence: TGCGCCAGCAGCCTTTCGACACTATACAATGGGCAGTTCTTC.

This clonotype occurred a few times. This chain connects TRBV11-2 to TRBJ2-7, with TRBD1 as a possible D gene (5 bases). The CDR3 is made up of 15 amino acids. The V gene's germline CDR1 is SGHAT and CDR2 FQNNGV. V dropped 1 base and J dropped 4 bases, with 14 bases sitting between them. The chain's CDR3 is CASSLVSGKFYEQYF. The CDR3 region has the DNA TGTGCCAGCAGCTTAGTCTCAGGGAAGTTTTACGAGCAGTACTTC.

The V and J genes are TRBV6-5 and TRBJ2-1; perhaps TRBD2 as D (5 bases). Germline assignment: CDR1 MNHEY and CDR2 SVGAGI. Trimming left V 8 bases short and J 7 bases short, with 24 bases between. The CDR3 is made up of 16 amino acids. The CDR3 spells CASGHLTGITGNEQFF. CDR3 nucleotide sequence: TGTGCCAGCGGCCACCTGACCGGGATCACGGGAAATGAGCAGTTCTTC.

This clonotype was detected once. This sequence joins TRBV15 and TRBJ1-5; D remains unclear. Trimming took 2 bases from V and 7 from J, leaving 9 bases between them. Per the germline V gene, CDR1 is LNHNV and CDR2 is YYDKDF (reference sequence). There are 13 residues in the CDR3. The CDR3 sequence: CATSRTKGQPQHF. As DNA, the CDR3 is TGTGCCACCAGCAGAACCAAGGGACAGCCCCAGCATTTT.

The rearrangement links TRBV9 to TRBJ2-1; D uncertain. V lost 0 bases, J lost 2 bases, and 9 bases lay in between. In germline, CDR1 is SGDLS, CDR2 YYNGEE. The CDR3 length is 15 residues. CDR3 residues: CASSVGWGTYNEQFF. The CDR3 DNA is TGTGCCAGCAGCGTAGGTTGGGGAACCTACAATGAGCAGTTCTTC. Full variable domain (rest looked up from reference TRBV9 and TRBJ2-1): DSGVTQTPKHLITATGQRVTLRCSPRSGDLSVYWYQQSLDQGLQFLIQYYNGEERAKGNILERFSAQQFPDLHSELNLSSLELGDSALYFCASSVGWGTYNEQFFGPGTRLTVL.

The chain links TRBV6-6 to TRBJ2-3; 10 nucleotides agree with TRBD1. Germline CDR1 MNHNY, CDR2 SVGAGI (reference sequence). V gave up 6 bases and J gave up 2 bases; unmatched junction bases: 11. There are 17 residues in the CDR3. CDR3 in DNA: TGTGCCAGCAGGGGTTACCGGGACAGGGGCTCCACAGATACGCAGTATTTT. This encodes CASRGYRDRGSTDTQYF.

This clonotype was counted between two and nine times. The genes are TRBV4-3 and TRBJ2-1; unclear D gene. V lost 1 base and J lost 8, with 9 bases in between. Looked up from germline, CDR1 is LGHNA and CDR2 is YSLEER. The CDR3 runs to 13 residues. CDR3 loop: CASSQGGVDEQFF. For the CDR3, the DNA is TGCGCCAGCAGCCAAGGTGGGGTGGATGAGCAGTTCTTC.

Concerning this clonotype itself: The junction departs from the called germline gene at one end, perhaps through a read error. CDR3 amino acids: CASSPSRASGGNEQFF. The DNA of the CDR3 is TGTGCTAGCAGCCCAAGTCGGGCTAGCGGGGGAAATGAGCAGTTCTTC. The gene calls are TRBV7-7 and TRBJ2-1; 10 bases fit TRBD2. This CDR3 region has 16 residues. Germline V CDR1 and CDR2: SSHAT, FNYEAQ (reference sequence).

CDR3 DNA sequence: TGTGCCAGCAGTTTAGGATGGGGGACTAGCGGGGCAGCTACGCAGTATTTT. Its protein product is CASSLGWGTSGAATQYF. The V gene is TRBV27, the J gene TRBJ2-3; the match to TRBD2 covers 13 bases. Germline CDR1 and CDR2: MNHEY and SMNVEV (reference sequence). Trimming removed 2 bases from V and 8 bases from J; junction bases left unmatched: 10. This CDR3 region has 17 residues.

This clonotype was seen a handful of times. The CDR3 sequence is CSALNRGGQPQHF. The CDR3 nucleotides are TGCAGTGCCCTAAACCGAGGGGGTCAGCCCCAGCATTTT. The genes are TRBV20-1 and TRBJ1-5; D possibly corresponds to TRBD1 (6 bases). The CDR3 runs to 13 residues. Trimming cost V 6 bases and J 6 bases, with 15 bases left between them. Germline values: CDR1 DFQATT, CDR2 SNEGSKA (reference sequence).

This clonotype was counted many times. The V call is TRBV5-1, the J call TRBJ2-1, with TRBD1 identical over 7 bases. Germline CDR1 is SGHRS and CDR2 is YFSETQ. V was pared by 3 bases and J by 8 bases, with 2 bases of the junction left unmatched. The CDR3 is made up of 12 amino acids. CDR3: CASSSDRDEQFF. DNA for the CDR3: TGCGCCAGCAGCTCAGACAGGGATGAGCAGTTCTTC.